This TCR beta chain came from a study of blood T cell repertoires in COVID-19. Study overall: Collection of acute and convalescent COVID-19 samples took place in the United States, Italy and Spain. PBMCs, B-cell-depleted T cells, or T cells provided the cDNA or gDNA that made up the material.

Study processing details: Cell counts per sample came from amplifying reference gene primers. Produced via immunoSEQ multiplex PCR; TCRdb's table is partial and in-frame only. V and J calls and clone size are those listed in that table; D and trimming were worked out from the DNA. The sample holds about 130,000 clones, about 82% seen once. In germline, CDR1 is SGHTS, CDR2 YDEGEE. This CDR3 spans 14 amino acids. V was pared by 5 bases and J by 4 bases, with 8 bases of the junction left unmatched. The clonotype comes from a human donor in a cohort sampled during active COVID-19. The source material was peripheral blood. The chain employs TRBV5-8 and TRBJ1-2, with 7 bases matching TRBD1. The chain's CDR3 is CASRDRKLSYGYTF. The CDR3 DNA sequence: TGTGCCAGCAGGGACAGGAAGTTAAGCTATGGCTACACCTTC.